The present entry profiles one T cell receptor (beta chain) with its context. What it binds is unknown. The record originates from a study of shared clonotypes between healthy human individuals. General study results and limits: Rarefaction showed that sequencing of sorted subsets was incomplete (despite large depth). When compared with the clonotypes that were shared by all four sorted-subset donors, the non-shared clonotypes turned out to have lower generation probabilities.

Sorted-subset replicate PCRs used about 200 ng DNA, about 30,000 T cell genomes. The data were produced by immunoSEQ multiplex PCR, yet TCRdb's version contains in-frame clones alone and is incomplete. The sample contains over 2 million clones, roughly 90% of which appear only once. V lost 0 bases and J lost 2, with 13 bases in between. The germline gives CDR1 SGHDT, CDR2 YYEEEE. There are 16 residues in the CDR3. The sequence was collected from a man between 18 and 35 years old in good health. Some clones in this sample may be carry-over from other donors' samples. This chain links TRBV5-6 with TRBJ2-3, with D perhaps TRBD2 (5 bases). The sequenced material came from naive CD4+ T cells from PBMCs. The subset: CD45RA+ positively selected. CDR3 DNA: TGTGCCAGCAGCTTGGGGAAGGAGCGGACCACAGATACGCAGTATTTT. This sequence encodes CASSLGKERTTDTQYF.